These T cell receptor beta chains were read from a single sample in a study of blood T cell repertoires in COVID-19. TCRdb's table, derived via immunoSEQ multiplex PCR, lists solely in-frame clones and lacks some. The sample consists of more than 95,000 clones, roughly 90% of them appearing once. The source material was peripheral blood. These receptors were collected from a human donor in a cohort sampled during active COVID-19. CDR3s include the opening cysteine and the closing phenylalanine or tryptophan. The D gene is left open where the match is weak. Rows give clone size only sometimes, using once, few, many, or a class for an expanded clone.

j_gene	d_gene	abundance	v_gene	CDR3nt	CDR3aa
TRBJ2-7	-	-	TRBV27	TGTGCCAGCAGTTTGACAGATTCCTACGAGCAGTACTTC	CASSLTDSYEQYF
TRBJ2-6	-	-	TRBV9	TGTGCCAGCACCCCCAGGTCTGGGGCCAACGTCCTGACTTTC	CASTPRSGANVLTF
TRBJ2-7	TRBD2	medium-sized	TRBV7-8	TGTGCCAGCAGCCCCCTAAGCGGGAGGGCCCACAACGAGCAGTACTTC	CASSPLSGRAHNEQYF
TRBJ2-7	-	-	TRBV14	TGTGCCAGCAGTCCAGGACTGGACTACGAGCAGTACTTC	CASSPGLDYEQYF
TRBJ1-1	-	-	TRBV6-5	TGTGCCAGCAGTTACTCATCAGGATATCAAGAAGCTTTCTTT	CASSYSSGYQEAFF
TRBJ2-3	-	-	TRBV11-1	TGTGCCAGCAGCTTAGCTCAGCAGGGGTCAATCACAGATACGCAGTATTTT	CASSLAQQGSITDTQYF
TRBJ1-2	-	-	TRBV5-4	TGTGCCAGCAGCTTACCTGGGACGGCGGGGTATGGCTACACCTTC	CASSLPGTAGYGYTF
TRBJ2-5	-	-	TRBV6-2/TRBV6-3	TGTGCCAGCAGTTACTCGACAAGCCAAGAGACCCAGTACTTC	CASSYSTSQETQYF
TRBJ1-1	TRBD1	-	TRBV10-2	TGCGCCAGCAGCGTGACAGGGGGCACTGAAGCTTTCTTT	CASSVTGGTEAFF
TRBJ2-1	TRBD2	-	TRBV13	TGTGCCAGCAACGCGGGAGGGCCAAGCAATGAGCAGTTCTTC	CASNAGGPSNEQFF
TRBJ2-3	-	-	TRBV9	TGTGCCAGCAGCGTCGATAGTACTAGGAGCACAGATACGCAGTATTTT	CASSVDSTRSTDTQYF